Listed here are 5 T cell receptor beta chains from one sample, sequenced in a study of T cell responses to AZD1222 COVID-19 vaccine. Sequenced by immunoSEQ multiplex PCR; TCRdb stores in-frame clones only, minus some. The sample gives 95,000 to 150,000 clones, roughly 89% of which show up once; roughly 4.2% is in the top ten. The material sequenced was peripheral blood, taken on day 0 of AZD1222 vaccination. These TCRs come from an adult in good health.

The DNA for the CDR3 is TGTGCCAGCAGTTTCGGGGGGACAGATACGCAGTATTTT. This sequence encodes CASSFGGTDTQYF. This rearrangement joins TRBV27 to TRBJ2-3; TRBD2 aligns across 7 bases. After removal of 3 bases from V and 3 bases from J, the junction contained 0 bases not matched to a gene. This CDR3 is built from 13 residues. CDR1 and CDR2 (germline): MNHEY, SMNVEV (reference sequence).

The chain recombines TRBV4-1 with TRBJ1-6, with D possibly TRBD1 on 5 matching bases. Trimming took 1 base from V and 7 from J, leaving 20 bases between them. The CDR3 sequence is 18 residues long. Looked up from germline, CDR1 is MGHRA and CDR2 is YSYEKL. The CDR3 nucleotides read TGCGCCAGCAGCCAAGTTGGGGGGACTCGACTGGGGAATTCACCCCTCCACTTT. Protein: CASSQVGGTRLGNSPLHF.

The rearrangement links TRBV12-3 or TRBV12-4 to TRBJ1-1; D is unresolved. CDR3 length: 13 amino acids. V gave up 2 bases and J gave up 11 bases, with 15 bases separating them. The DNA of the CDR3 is TGTGCCAGCAGTTTATCGTGGGGTGTGGGGGCTTTCTTT. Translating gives CASSLSWGVGAFF.

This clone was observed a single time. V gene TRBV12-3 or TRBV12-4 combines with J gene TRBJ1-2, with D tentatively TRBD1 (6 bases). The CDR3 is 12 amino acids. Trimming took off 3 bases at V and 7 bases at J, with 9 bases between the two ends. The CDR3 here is CASSFGGAGYTF. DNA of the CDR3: TGTGCCAGCAGTTTCGGGGGCGCTGGCTACACCTTC.

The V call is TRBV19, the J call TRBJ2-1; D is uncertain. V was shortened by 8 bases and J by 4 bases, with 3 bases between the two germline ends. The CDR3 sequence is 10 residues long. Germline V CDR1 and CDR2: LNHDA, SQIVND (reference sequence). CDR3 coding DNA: TGTGCCAGTGGTTACAATGAGCAGTTCTTC. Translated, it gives CASGYNEQFF.